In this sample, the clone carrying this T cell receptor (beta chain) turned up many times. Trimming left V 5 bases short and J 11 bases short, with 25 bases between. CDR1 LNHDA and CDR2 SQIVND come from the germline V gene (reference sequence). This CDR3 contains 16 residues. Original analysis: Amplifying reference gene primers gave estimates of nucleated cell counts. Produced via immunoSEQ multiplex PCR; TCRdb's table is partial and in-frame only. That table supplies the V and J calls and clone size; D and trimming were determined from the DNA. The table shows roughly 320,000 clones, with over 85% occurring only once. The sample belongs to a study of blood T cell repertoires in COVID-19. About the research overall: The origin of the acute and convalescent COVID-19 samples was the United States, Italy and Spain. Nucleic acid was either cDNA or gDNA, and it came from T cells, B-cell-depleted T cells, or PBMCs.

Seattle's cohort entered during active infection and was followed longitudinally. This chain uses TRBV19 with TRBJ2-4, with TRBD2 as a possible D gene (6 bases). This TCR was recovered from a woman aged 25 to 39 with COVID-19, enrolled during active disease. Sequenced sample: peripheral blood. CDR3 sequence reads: CASSPLRGSRQGVQYF. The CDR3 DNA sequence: TGTGCCAGTAGTCCGTTGCGGGGCAGTCGACAAGGGGTTCAGTACTTC.